The TCR beta chain described here comes from a study of T cell clusters in autoimmune cytopenias. Looking at the study overall: The median distinct TRB clonotype count was approximately 2,400 per sample, from a median approximately 52,000 reads.

TRB amplification used 250 ng of peripheral blood genomic DNA. The CDR3 loop spans 14 amino acids. Germline assignment: CDR1 ENHRY and CDR2 SYGVKD. General study results and limits: TRB repertoire shifts in secondary cytopenia and chronic lymphocytic leukemia mostly reflected lymphoma, not autoimmunity. Clustering suggested that physiological T cell clusters were missing in primary autoimmune cytopenia patients.

Remarks on this clonotype: Its antigen is still unknown.

One tube held mixed TRB-A and TRB-B primer pools for touch-down PCR. TCRdb reanalyzed the multiplex PCR reads and collapses them to one entry per CDR3 protein, without DNA. This listing includes about 8,800 distinct CDR3 sequences. This sequence joins TRBV10-3 and TRBJ2-1; TCRdb picks TRBD1, but there is no DNA to check that call. Sequencing used peripheral blood. This clonotype originated in a human donor with an autoimmune cytopenia or autoimmune hepatitis (not recorded which). CDR3 region: CASCRGHRVDEQFF.